This paragraph covers one T cell receptor (beta chain) sequence. Its antigen is not identified. An assay was performed, and its level was deep. The table came from immunoSEQ multiplex PCR; TCRdb's copy has only in-frame clones and leaves some out. The top ten clones hold around 0.25% of a sample with about 800,000 clones, 95% to 97% of them seen once. Terminally differentiated effector memory CD45RA+ cells were excluded by CCR7 positive selection of CD45RO-negative cells. These data belong to a study of shared clonotypes between healthy human individuals. General study findings and limits: Sample collection involved blood only; tissue repertoires are likely different. Inspection by rarefaction showed sorted-subset sequencing to be incomplete despite large depth. Clonotypes which were not shared had lower generation probabilities than clonotypes that all four donors shared.

Germline assignment: CDR1 SGDLS and CDR2 YYNGEE. Deletions cut 7 bases from V and 0 bases from J, with 20 bases between. The CDR3 length is 16 residues. The chain joins TRBV9 to TRBJ2-7, with a tentative D call TRBD2 (5 bases). The specimen was naive CD8+ T cells sorted from blood. This TCR derives from a man aged 25 to 40 in good health. Written as DNA, the CDR3 is TGTGCCAGCTCATCCAGCCCAGCGGATAGCTCCTACGAGCAGTACTTC. Translating gives CASSSSPADSSYEQYF.